This T cell receptor beta chain came from a study of response to subunit inactivated influenza vaccine. In this sample, this clonotype turned up a few times. TCRdb passed the RT-PCR reads through MiXCR, listing each CDR3 protein once. The sample shows roughly 500,000 distinct CDR3 sequences, roughly 23% of them seen only once. The CDR3 is 17 residues long. Germline assignment: CDR1 LNHDA and CDR2 SQIVND (reference sequence). With 3 bases clipped from V and 7 bases from J, the junction kept 11 bases outside the gene matches. The same sample was also studied in work on T cells expressing NK-cell markers. That investigation notes: Beta-chain TCR cDNA was generated via 5'RACE template switching with UMIs. NKG2C+ dominant clonotypes from roughly 6 donors made up about 1.0-7.5% of CD8+ T cells.

The specimen was CD4+ T cells sorted from PBMCs, collected 12 days after vaccination. The chain uses TRBV19 and TRBJ2-2, with TRBD1 matching 10 bases. This receptor was identified in a man in his fifties or sixties who received an inactivated influenza vaccine. In nucleotides, the CDR3 is TGTGCCAGTAGTATCTTGACAGGGGGCTTTGGTGTCGGGGAGCTGTTTTTT. It yields the protein CASSILTGGFGVGELFF.